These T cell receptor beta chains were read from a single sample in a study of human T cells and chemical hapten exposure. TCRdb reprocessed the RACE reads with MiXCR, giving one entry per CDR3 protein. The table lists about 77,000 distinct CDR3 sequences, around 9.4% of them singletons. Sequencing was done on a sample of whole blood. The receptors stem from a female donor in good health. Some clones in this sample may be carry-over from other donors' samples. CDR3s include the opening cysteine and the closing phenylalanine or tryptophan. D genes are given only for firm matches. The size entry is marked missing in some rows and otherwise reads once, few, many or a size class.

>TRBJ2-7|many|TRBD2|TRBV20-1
TGCAGTGCTAGAGGACTAGCGGCTATCCTATCCTACGAGCAGTACTTC
CSARGLAAILSYEQYF
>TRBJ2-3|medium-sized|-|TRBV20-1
TGCAGTGCTAGAGATATGGACCAAGAGGGCACAGATACGCAGTATTTT
CSARDMDQEGTDTQYF
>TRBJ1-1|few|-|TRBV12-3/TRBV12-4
TGTGCCAGCAGTTTAGTTTCGGGAGGGGGCACTGAAGCTTTCTTT
CASSLVSGGGTEAFF
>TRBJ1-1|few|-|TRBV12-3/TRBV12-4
TGTGCCAGCAGCCCTGGTGCTGTCGGGACTGAAGCTTTCTTT
CASSPGAVGTEAFF
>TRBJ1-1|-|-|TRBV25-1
TGTGCCAGCAGTGAATTTCGGGGCCTGGATACTGAAGCTTTCTTT
CASSEFRGLDTEAFF
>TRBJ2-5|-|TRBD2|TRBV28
TGTGCCAGCAGTCCAGCGGGGAGGCAACAAGAGACCCAGTACTTC
CASSPAGRQQETQYF
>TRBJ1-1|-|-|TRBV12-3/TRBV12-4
TGTGCCAGCAGTTTGGACGGCACCACTGAAGCTTTCTTT
CASSLDGTTEAFF
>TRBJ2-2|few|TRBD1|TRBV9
TGTGCCAGCAGAACACAGGGGTCGAACACCGGGGAGCTGTTTTTT
CASRTQGSNTGELFF
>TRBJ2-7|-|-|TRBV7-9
TGTGCCAGCAGCTTATGGAATACCCACGAGCAGTACTTC
CASSLWNTHEQYF
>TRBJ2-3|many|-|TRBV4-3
TGCGCCAGCAGCCAAGGTCGGCTCGGCCTCCTGGACGGAGATACGCAGTATTTT
CASSQGRLGLLDGDTQYF
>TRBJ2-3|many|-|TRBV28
TGTGCCAGCAGTTTCGCCGAGGAGTTACCCAGCACAGATACGCAGTATTTT
CASSFAEELPSTDTQYF
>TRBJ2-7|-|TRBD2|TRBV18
TGTGCCAGCCCAAGACGTGTAGCTCTTGGGGGGGACTACGAGCAGTACTTC
CASPRRVALGGDYEQYF
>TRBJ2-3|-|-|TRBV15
TGTGCCACCAGCAGAACTCCAGGGGGGGGGCAAAATACGCAGTATTTT
CATSRTPGGGQNTQYF
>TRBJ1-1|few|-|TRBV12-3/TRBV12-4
TGTGCCAGCAGTTCCCCAGGCACTGAAGCTTTCTTT
CASSSPGTEAFF
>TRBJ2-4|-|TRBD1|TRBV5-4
TGTGCCAGCAGCTTGGGGGGGGACAGGGGAAACATTCAGTACTTC
CASSLGGDRGNIQYF
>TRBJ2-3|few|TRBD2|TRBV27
TGTGCCAGCAGTTTATACGGGGGGAAGTCAGATACGCAGTATTTT
CASSLYGGKSDTQYF
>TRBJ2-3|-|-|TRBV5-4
TGTGCCAGCAGCTTAGGAGTCCGTCTTAGCACAGATACGCAGTATTTT
CASSLGVRLSTDTQYF
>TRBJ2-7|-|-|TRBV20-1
TGCAGTGCTAGAGACCAGCTAGATAGATACGAGCAGTACTTC
CSARDQLDRYEQYF
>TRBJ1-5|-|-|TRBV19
TGTGCCAGTAGTACCATCCGGGCCGGTTATAGCAATCAGCCCCAGCATTTT
CASSTIRAGYSNQPQHF
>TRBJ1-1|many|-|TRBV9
TGTGCCAGCAGCGTAGAGGCCCGGAACACTGAAGCTTTCTTT
CASSVEARNTEAFF
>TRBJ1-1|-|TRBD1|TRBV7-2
TGTGCCAGCAGCTCCGGACAGGGGAAATACACTGAAGCTTTCTTT
CASSSGQGKYTEAFF
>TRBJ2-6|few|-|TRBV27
TGTGCCAGCAGTTCCCAGGGCGCTGGGGCCAACGTCCTGACTTTC
CASSSQGAGANVLTF
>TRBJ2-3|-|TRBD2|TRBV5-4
TGTGCCAGCAGCCAACATCTAGCGGGGGGAAGCACAGATACGCAGTATTTT
CASSQHLAGGSTDTQYF
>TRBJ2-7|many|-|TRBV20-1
TGCAGTGCTCCTACAGGGAGCATAGTCTCCTACGAGCAGTACTTC
CSAPTGSIVSYEQYF
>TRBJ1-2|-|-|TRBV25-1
TGTGCCAGCAGTGGAGGATCGACAGGATTTGGCTATGGCTACACCTTC
CASSGGSTGFGYGYTF
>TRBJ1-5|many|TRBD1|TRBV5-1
TGCGCCAGCAGTCCGGGACAGGGGGCAGTAGGTGGTCAGCCCCAGCATTTT
CASSPGQGAVGGQPQHF
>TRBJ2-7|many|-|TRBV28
TGTGCCAGCAGTTTATGGGAGGGGGCAAGTTACGAGCAGTACTTC
CASSLWEGASYEQYF
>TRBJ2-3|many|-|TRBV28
TGTGCCAGCAGTTTACCGCACAAGGATACGCAGTATTTT
CASSLPHKDTQYF
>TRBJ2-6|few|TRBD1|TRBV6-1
TGTGCCAGCAGCGCAAGGGGACAGGCCGTCTCTGGGGCCAACGTCCTGACTTTC
CASSARGQAVSGANVLTF
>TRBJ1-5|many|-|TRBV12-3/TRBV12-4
TGTGCCAGCAGTTTTTTTTCGGGGAGTCAGCCCCAGCATTTT
CASSFFSGSQPQHF
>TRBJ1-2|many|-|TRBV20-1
TGCAGTGCTAGAGATTTGTTTGCGAGGGGCAGGGATGGCTACACCTTC
CSARDLFARGRDGYTF
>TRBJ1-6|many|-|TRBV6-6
TGTGCCAGCAGTTACTCCGGAGACTCCTATAATTCACCCCTCCACTTT
CASSYSGDSYNSPLHF
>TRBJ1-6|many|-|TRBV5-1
TGCGCCAGCAGCTTGGTAATTAATTCACCCCTCCACTTT
CASSLVINSPLHF
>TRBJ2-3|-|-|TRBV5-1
TGCGCCAGCAGCCGGGGGACTACAGATACGCAGTATTTT
CASSRGTTDTQYF
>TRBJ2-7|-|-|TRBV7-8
TGTGCCAGCAGCCCCGACAGGAACGAGCAGTACTTC
CASSPDRNEQYF
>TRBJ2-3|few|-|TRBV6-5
TGTGCCAGCAGCAGACGAAACCGGGCCGGCACAGATACGCAGTATTTT
CASSRRNRAGTDTQYF
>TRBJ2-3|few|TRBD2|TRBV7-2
TGTGCCAGCAGGCCCGGGACTAGCGTAGCCGGGCAGTATTTT
CASRPGTSVAGQYF
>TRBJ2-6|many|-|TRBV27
TGTGCCAGCAGAACGTCTGGGGCCAACGTCCTGACTTTC
CASRTSGANVLTF
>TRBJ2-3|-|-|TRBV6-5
TGTGCCAGCAGTTGGAACAGTCCTAGCACAGATACGCAGTATTTT
CASSWNSPSTDTQYF
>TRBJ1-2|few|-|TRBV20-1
TGCAGTGCTAGCATCCAGGGCGGATTGGGAGGCTACACCTTC
CSASIQGGLGGYTF
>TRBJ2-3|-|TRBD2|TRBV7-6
TGTGCCAGCAGCAGGACTAGCGGGGGGTTGACAGATACGCAGTATTTT
CASSRTSGGLTDTQYF
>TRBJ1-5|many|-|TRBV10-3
TGTGCCATCAGTGAAGGAGGGACTAATCAGCCCCAGCATTTT
CAISEGGTNQPQHF
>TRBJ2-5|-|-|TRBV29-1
TGCAGCGCCTGTGGGCCGACAGGCTACCAAGAGACCCAGTACTTC
CSACGPTGYQETQYF
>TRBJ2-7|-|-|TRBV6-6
TGTGCCAGCAGTTACGAACCCGGCCAGGGAGAGCAGTACTTC
CASSYEPGQGEQYF
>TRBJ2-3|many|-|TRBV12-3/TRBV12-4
TGTGCCAGCTGGGTCCCCCCAACAGATACGCAGTATTTT
CASWVPPTDTQYF
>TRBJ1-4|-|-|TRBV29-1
TGCAGCGTTGCCTTAACAGGGACTAATGAAAAACTGTTTTTT
CSVALTGTNEKLFF
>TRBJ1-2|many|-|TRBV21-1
TGTGCCACCAAAGTGAGAGTATGTTCGAATGGCTACACCTTC
CATKVRVCSNGYTF
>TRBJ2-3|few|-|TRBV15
TGTGCCACCAGCAGCCAGGGGGGCAGCACAGATACGCAGTATTTT
CATSSQGGSTDTQYF
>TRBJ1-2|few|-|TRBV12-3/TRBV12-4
TGTGCCAGCAGCTATACCACTACGACGGACAGTTTGCGTGGCTACACCTTC
CASSYTTTTDSLRGYTF
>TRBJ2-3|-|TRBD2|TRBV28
TGTGCCAGCAGTTCAATAAGCGGGGTATTCTCAGATACGCAGTATTTT
CASSSISGVFSDTQYF